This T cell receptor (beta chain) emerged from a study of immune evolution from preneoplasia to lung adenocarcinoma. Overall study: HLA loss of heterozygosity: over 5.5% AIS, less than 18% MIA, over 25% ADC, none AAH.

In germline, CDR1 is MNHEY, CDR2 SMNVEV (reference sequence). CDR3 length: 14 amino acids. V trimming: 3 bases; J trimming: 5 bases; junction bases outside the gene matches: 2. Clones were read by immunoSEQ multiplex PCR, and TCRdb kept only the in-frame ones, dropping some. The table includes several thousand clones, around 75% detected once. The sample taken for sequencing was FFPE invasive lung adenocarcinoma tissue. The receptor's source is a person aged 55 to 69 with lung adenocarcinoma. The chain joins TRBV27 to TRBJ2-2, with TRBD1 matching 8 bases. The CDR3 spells CASSFYRGTGELFF. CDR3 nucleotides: TGTGCCAGCAGTTTCTACAGGGGGACCGGGGAGCTGTTTTTT.